Each of the 21 T cell receptor beta chains below was sequenced from the same sample in a study of vaccination and CD4 T cells after COVID-19. The treatment was: approximately nine-day PBMC culture with coronavirus spike peptide pools or control peptides (ViraFEST assay). Which antigens these TCRs recognize remains unknown. Scientists ran DNA taken from cultured CD4+ T cells through the Oncomine TCR Beta short-read assay for sequencing. TCRdb re-derived calls from the PCR reads in MiXCR, one entry per CDR3 protein. The sample holds approximately 10,000 distinct CDR3 sequences, 50% to 65% seen once. The sample taken for sequencing was CD4+ T cells from blood, cultured in vitro. Receptor source: a human donor who had recovered from COVID-19.

With respect to this clonotype: Possible read error: a much larger clone is one base away. The gene calls are TRBV6-4 and TRBJ2-1; 7 nucleotides align to TRBD2. Germline V CDR1 and CDR2: MRHNA, SNTAGT. V trimming: 2 bases; J trimming: 9 bases; junction bases outside the gene matches: 10. There are 15 residues in the CDR3. The chain's CDR3 is CASSDEAGADSEQFF. DNA of the CDR3: TGTGCCAGCAGTGACGAGGCGGGAGCCGACAGTGAGCAGTTCTTC.

This clonotype is labeled as medium-sized. The chain combines TRBV6-5 with TRBJ1-1; D not resolved. There are 14 residues in the CDR3. Germline CDR1 MNHEY, CDR2 SVGAGI. V lost 0 bases to trimming and J lost 2 bases, with 7 bases between them. CDR3 loop: CASSYSELNTEAFF. For the CDR3, the DNA is TGTGCCAGCAGTTACTCTGAACTCAACACTGAAGCTTTCTTT.

V usage is TRBV5-5 and J usage is TRBJ1-5; D is unresolved. CDR1 is SGHKS and CDR2 is YYEKEE in the germline V gene (reference sequence). Trimming pared 3 bases from V and 0 bases from J, leaving 10 bases between. CDR3 length: 15 residues. CDR3 in DNA: TGTGCCAGCAGCTCCCTGGGATATAGCAATCAGCCCCAGCATTTT. Translating gives CASSSLGYSNQPQHF.

This chain links TRBV5-1 with TRBJ2-7; D perhaps matches TRBD1 (6 bases). CDR3 length: 15 amino acids. V dropped 3 bases and J dropped 0 bases, with 13 bases sitting between them. Germline CDR1 is SGHRS and CDR2 is YFSETQ. This CDR3 is CASSYRRDTSYEQYF. The CDR3 bases are TGCGCCAGCAGCTACCGCCGGGACACCTCCTACGAGCAGTACTTC.

This chain connects TRBV24-1 to TRBJ1-5; D is possibly TRBD1 (6 bases). This CDR3 contains 15 residues. Germline loops: CDR1 KGHDR, CDR2 SFDVKD. Trimming took 9 bases from V and 8 from J, leaving 22 bases between them. CDR3 in amino acids: CATSTPGGEAKPQHF. The DNA for the CDR3 is TGTGCCACCTCCACCCCTGGGGGCGAGGCAAAGCCCCAGCATTTT.

The chain uses TRBV6-1 and TRBJ2-1; TRBD1 is a possible D gene (6 bases). V dropped 5 bases and J dropped 7 bases, with 15 bases sitting between them. Germline V lookup: CDR1 MNHNS, CDR2 SASEGT. This CDR3 is 14 amino acids long. The CDR3 sequence: CASSKLTGRNEQFF. The CDR3 bases are TGTGCCAGCAGTAAACTTACAGGGCGGAATGAGCAGTTCTTC.

The CDR3 nucleotides read TGTGCCAGTAGTTCCGGCAGTCCGTACGAGCAGTACTTC. Residues: CASSSGSPYEQYF. The chain joins TRBV19 to TRBJ2-1; D unclear. The J call may be faulty, since TRBJ2-7 better matches the DNA end. The CDR3 has 13 residues. Germline V gives CDR1 LNHDA, CDR2 SQIVND (reference sequence).

The rearrangement joins TRBV20-1 to TRBJ2-3; 7 bases map to TRBD2. Unmatched junction bases numbered 9, after V lost 5 bases and J lost 4 bases. CDR3 length equals 14 residues. Germline CDR1 and CDR2: DFQATT and SNEGSKA (reference sequence). In nucleotides, the CDR3 is TGCAGTGCTGTGGGACTAAGCACGGCAGATACGCAGTATTTT. It specifies CSAVGLSTADTQYF.

V is TRBV24-1 and J is TRBJ1-2; D ambiguous. The CDR3 runs to 11 residues. Germline V lookup: CDR1 KGHDR, CDR2 SFDVKD. Trimming took off 3 bases at V and 5 bases at J, with 3 bases between the two ends. This chain's CDR3 is CATSDPYGYTF. The CDR3 DNA is TGTGCCACCAGTGATCCTTATGGCTACACCTTC.

This clonotype turned up a few times. V usage is TRBV6-5 and J usage is TRBJ2-3; 9 bases are shared with TRBD1. The germline V gene has CDR1 MNHEY and CDR2 SVGAGI. The CDR3 totals 18 residues. J lost 0 bases, V lost 0 bases, and 7 bases had no gene match. The DNA for the CDR3 is TGTGCCAGCAGTTACTCGAGGACAGGGGCCCCCAGCACAGATACGCAGTATTTT. Translation: CASSYSRTGAPSTDTQYF.

This chain joins TRBV6-2 or TRBV6-3 and TRBJ1-5, with D unclear. CDR3 length: 14 residues. Deletions cut 6 bases from V and 7 bases from J, with 16 bases between. In germline, CDR1 is MNHEY, CDR2 SVGEGT. The CDR3 loop is CASSKRTERQPQHF. In nucleotides, the CDR3 is TGTGCCAGCAGCAAACGGACTGAGAGGCAGCCCCAGCATTTT.

This clonotype was seen a handful of times. The rearrangement links TRBV20-1 to TRBJ1-2, with D hard to call. The germline V gene has CDR1 DFQATT and CDR2 SNEGSKA (reference sequence). V was shortened by 0 bases and J by 6 bases, with 11 bases between the two germline ends. This CDR3 region has 13 residues. The CDR3 loop is CSARDHIRNGYTF. Here the CDR3 DNA reads TGCAGTGCTAGAGACCACATCAGAAATGGCTACACCTTC.

The chain carries TRBV7-2 and TRBJ2-2, with a tentative D call TRBD2 (6 bases). CDR1 is SGHTA and CDR2 is FQGNSA in the germline V gene. V was pared by 2 bases and J by 3 bases, with 10 bases between. The CDR3 totals 15 residues. The CDR3 region has the DNA TGTGCCAGCAGCTTATATAGCGGACACACCGGGGAGCTGTTTTTT. Protein product: CASSLYSGHTGELFF.

V usage is TRBV27 and J usage is TRBJ2-7; no definite D call. Trimming took 0 bases from V and 7 from J, leaving 16 bases between them. This CDR3 contains 15 residues. CDR1 MNHEY and CDR2 SMNVEV come from the germline V gene (reference sequence). CDR3 sequence: CASSLSNLSPSEQYF. The CDR3 bases are TGTGCCAGCAGTTTATCGAATCTTAGTCCTAGTGAGCAGTACTTC.

DNA for the CDR3: TGTGCCAGCAGGGAACGCCAAAAACGGACCTACGAGCAGTACTTC. Encoded protein: CASRERQKRTYEQYF. The chain is built from TRBV6-1 and TRBJ2-7; no clear D. The CDR3 covers 15 residues. The germline V and J ends were trimmed by 6 bases and 2 bases, with 17 bases remaining between them. Germline CDR1 and CDR2: MNHNS and SASEGT.

The CDR3 is CASGTGSRETQYF. Written as DNA, the CDR3 is TGTGCCAGCGGGACAGGGTCAAGAGAGACCCAGTACTTC. V and J are TRBV19 and TRBJ2-5; 9 bases line up with TRBD1. This CDR3 has 13 amino acids. V trimming: 9 bases; J trimming: 4 bases; junction bases outside the gene matches: 6. The germline gives CDR1 LNHDA, CDR2 SQIVND (reference sequence).

Within the sample, this clonotype is medium-sized. J is TRBJ2-7 and V is TRBV10-3; 11 positions agree with TRBD1. Germline V gives CDR1 ENHRY, CDR2 SYGVKD. J gave up 3 bases and V 6 bases, and 7 bases lay outside the gene matches. CDR3 length: 15 amino acids. CDR3 sequence reads: CAISGGQGANYEQYF. CDR3 DNA sequence: TGTGCCATCAGCGGCGGACAGGGGGCGAACTACGAGCAGTACTTC.

This chain links TRBV15 with TRBJ1-6, with unresolved D. V was cut by 3 bases and J by 0 bases, with 6 bases left in between. This CDR3 comprises 15 residues. The germline V gene encodes CDR1 LNHNV and CDR2 YYDKDF (reference sequence). In DNA form, the CDR3 reads TGTGCCACCAGCAGGGGGAGCTCCTATAATTCACCCCTCCACTTT. It encodes CATSRGSSYNSPLHF.

The chain is built from TRBV12-3 or TRBV12-4 and TRBJ1-1; D is possibly TRBD1 (5 bases). V dropped 1 base and J dropped 5 bases, with 11 bases sitting between them. CDR3 length: 14 amino acids. CDR3 nucleotides: TGTGCCAGCAGTTTAGGCGGGGCGGGGACTGAAGCTTTCTTT. Translation gives CASSLGGAGTEAFF.

The gene calls are TRBV5-5 and TRBJ1-3; D unresolved. The germline V gene encodes CDR1 SGHKS and CDR2 YYEKEE (reference sequence). The V gene lost 4 bases and the J gene lost 10 bases, with 18 bases spanning the gap. The CDR3 extends over 14 amino acids. For the CDR3, the DNA is TGTGCCAGCAGCGACCTGGCGGGGTACTCGACCATATATTTT. This gives the protein CASSDLAGYSTIYF.

In DNA, the CDR3 is TGCGCCAGCAGCATACTGACAGGGGGCGGCTACACCTTC. Translated, it gives CASSILTGGGYTF. This chain connects TRBV5-1 to TRBJ1-2, with 10 nucleotides matching TRBD1. The CDR3 loop spans 13 amino acids. After removal of 4 bases from V and 8 bases from J, the junction contained 5 bases not matched to a gene. CDR1 is SGHRS and CDR2 is YFSETQ in the germline V gene.